The 2 T cell receptor beta chains in this list originate from one sample, sequenced in a study of beta chain features in type 1 diabetes. The whole isolated RNA underwent reverse transcription, so sequencing captured expressed TCRB transcripts. Method: immunoSEQ multiplex PCR; TCRdb's copy keeps in-frame clones and lacks some. The profile covers nearly 250,000 clones, with around 14% appearing a single time and about 0.027% taken by the ten largest. Sequencing used naive CD4+ T cells from blood. These receptors were collected from a woman aged 40 to 50 in good health.

The chain recombines TRBV5-1 with TRBJ2-1; 16 positions match TRBD2. With V trimmed by 2 bases and J by 9 bases, 8 bases remained unmatched. CDR3 length equals 17 residues. Per the germline V gene, CDR1 is SGHRS and CDR2 is YFSETQ. The CDR3 here is CASSFVGTSGGASEQFF. The CDR3 coding sequence is TGCGCCAGCAGCTTTGTTGGGACTAGCGGGGGGGCGTCTGAGCAGTTCTTC.

The rearrangement links TRBV5-6 to TRBJ1-1, with D perhaps matching TRBD1 (5 bases). This CDR3 spans 13 amino acids. Germline V lookup: CDR1 SGHDT, CDR2 YYEEEE. V shed 4 bases and J shed 5 bases, with 12 bases lying between them. The DNA of the CDR3 is TGTGCCAGCAGCGCAGCAGGGTTAACTGAAGCTTTCTTT. Protein product: CASSAAGLTEAFF.